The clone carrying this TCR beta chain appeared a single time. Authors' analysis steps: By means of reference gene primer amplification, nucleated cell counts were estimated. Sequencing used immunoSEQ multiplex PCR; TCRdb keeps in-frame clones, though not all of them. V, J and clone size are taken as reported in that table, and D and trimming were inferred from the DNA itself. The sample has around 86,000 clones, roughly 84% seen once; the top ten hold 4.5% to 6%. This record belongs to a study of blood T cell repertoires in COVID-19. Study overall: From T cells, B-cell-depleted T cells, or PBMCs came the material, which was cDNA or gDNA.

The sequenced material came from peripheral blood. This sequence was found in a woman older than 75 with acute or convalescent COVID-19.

The CDR3 sequence is CASSHPGSYYEQYF. CDR3 coding DNA: TGTGCCAGCAGCCATCCCGGGAGTTACTACGAGCAGTACTTC. The gene calls are TRBV7-9 and TRBJ2-7; D may be TRBD2 (6 bases). Trimming removed 5 bases at V and 3 bases at J, with 14 bases between. The CDR3 is 14 residues long. Germline V CDR1 and CDR2: SEHNR, FQNEAQ (reference sequence).